This T cell receptor (beta chain) was recorded in a study of blood T cell dynamics during melanoma immunotherapy. Study context: First-line therapy was either pembrolizumab or nivolumab with ipilimumab for metastatic melanoma. Study-wide findings and caveats: PBMC repertoires of eventual disease-control patients split at W3 into clonality or diversity gains.

Time point in this sample: pre-treatment baseline. One draw preceded checkpoint blockade; another followed its first cycle at week 3. This CDR3 comprises 13 residues. Germline V gene sequence: CDR1 SNHLY, CDR2 FYNNEI. V lost 8 bases and J 3 bases, leaving 13 bases between the germline ends. TCRdb's table, derived via immunoSEQ multiplex PCR, lists solely in-frame clones and lacks some. The sample lists approximately 9,700 clones, about nine tenths seen once, with roughly 7.4% in the top ten. This clone was recorded once. Antigen unknown. The J gene is TRBJ1-2, the V gene TRBV2; maybe TRBD1 (6 bases). The starting material was blood, obtained from a patient treated with checkpoint blockade. The receptor's source is a human donor with melanoma. The CDR3 nucleotides read TGTGCCAGCCCCCGGGGGGCTTACTATGGCTACACCTTC. Translation gives CASPRGAYYGYTF.